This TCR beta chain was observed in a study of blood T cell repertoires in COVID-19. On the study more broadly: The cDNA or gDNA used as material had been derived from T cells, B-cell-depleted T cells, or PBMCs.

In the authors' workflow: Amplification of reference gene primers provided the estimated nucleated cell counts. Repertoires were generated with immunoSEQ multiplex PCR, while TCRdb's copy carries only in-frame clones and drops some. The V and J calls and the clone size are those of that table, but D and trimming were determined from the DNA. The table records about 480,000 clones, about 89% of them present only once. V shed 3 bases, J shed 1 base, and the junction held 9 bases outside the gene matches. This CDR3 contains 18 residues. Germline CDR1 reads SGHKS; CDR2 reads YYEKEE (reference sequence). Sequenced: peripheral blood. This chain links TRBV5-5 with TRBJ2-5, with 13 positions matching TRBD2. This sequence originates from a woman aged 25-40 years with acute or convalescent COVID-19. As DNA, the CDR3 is TGTGCCAGCAGCTCGGTAATGACTAGCGGGGGGCCCCAAGAGACCCAGTACTTC. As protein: CASSSVMTSGGPQETQYF. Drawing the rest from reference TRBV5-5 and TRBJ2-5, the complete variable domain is DAGVTQSPTHLIKTRGQQVTLRCSPISGHKSVSWYQQVLGQGPQFIFQYYEKEERGRGNFPDRFSARQFPNYSSELNVNALLLGDSALYLCASSSVMTSGGPQETQYFGPGTRLLVL.